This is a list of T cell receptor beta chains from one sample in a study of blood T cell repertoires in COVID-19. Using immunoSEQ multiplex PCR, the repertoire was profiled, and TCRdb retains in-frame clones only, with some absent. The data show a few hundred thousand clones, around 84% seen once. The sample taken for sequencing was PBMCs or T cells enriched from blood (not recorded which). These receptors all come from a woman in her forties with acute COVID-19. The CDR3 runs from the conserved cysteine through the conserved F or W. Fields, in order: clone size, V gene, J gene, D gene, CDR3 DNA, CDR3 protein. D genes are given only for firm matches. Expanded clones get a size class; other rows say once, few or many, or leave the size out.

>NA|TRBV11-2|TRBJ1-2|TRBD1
TGTGCCAGCAGCTTAGCAGACAGGGGGTACTATGGCTACACCTTC
CASSLADRGYYGYTF
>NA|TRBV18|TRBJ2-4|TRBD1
TGTGCCAGCTCACCAAGGACAGGGAGCAAAAACATTCAGTACTTC
CASSPRTGSKNIQYF
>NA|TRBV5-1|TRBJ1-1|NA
TGCGCCAGCAGCGAGCACACTGAAGCTTTCTTT
CASSEHTEAFF
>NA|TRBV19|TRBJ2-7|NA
TGTGCCAGTAGTATCAGTACGCAGGGGCCCCAAAGCGAGCAGTACTTC
CASSISTQGPQSEQYF
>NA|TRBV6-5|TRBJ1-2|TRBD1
TGTGCCAGCAGTTACCGTGGGACAGCGCCAGGGGATGGCTACACCTTC
CASSYRGTAPGDGYTF
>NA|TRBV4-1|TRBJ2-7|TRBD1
TGCGCCAGCAGCCAAGGGGACAGGGGGCGCCGAGACGAGCAGTACTTC
CASSQGDRGRRDEQYF
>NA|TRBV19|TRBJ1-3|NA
TGTGCCAGTAGTATCGGCGGGGGAAACACCATATATTTT
CASSIGGGNTIYF
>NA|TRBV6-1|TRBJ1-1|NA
TGTGCCAGCAGTGAAGCGTGGGGGGGCACTGAAGCTTTCTTT
CASSEAWGGTEAFF
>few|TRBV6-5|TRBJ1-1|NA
TGTGCCGCGATGAGGGCCACTGAAGCTTTCTTT
CAAMRATEAFF
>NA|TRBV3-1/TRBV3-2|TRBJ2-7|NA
TGTGCCAGCAGCCAAGGGATGGGCACCTACGAGCAGTACTTC
CASSQGMGTYEQYF
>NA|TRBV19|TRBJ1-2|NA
TGTGCCAGCCTACGACCGACCTCTAGGGGCTACACCTTC
CASLRPTSRGYTF
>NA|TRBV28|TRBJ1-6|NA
TGTGCCAGCACCAGGGGTGCCTATAATTCACCCCTCCACTTT
CASTRGAYNSPLHF
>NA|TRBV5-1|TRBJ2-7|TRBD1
TGCGCCAGCAGCTTGGCACAGGGGACCTACGAGCAGTACTTC
CASSLAQGTYEQYF
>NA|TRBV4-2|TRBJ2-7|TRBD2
TGTGCCAGCAGCCAAGGGGCGGGAGGAAAATACGAGCAGTACTTC
CASSQGAGGKYEQYF
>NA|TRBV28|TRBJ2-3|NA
TGTGCCAGCAGTTCCTTAGCGACTAGCACAGATACGCAGTATTTT
CASSSLATSTDTQYF
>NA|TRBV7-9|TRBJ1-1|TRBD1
TGTGCCAGCAGCCCTGGATACAGGGGGAACACTGAAGCTTTCTTT
CASSPGYRGNTEAFF
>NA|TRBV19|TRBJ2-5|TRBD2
TGTGCCAGTAGTATAGATATCTCGACTAGCGGGTTTGGGTACCAAGAGACCCAGTACTTC
CASSIDISTSGFGYQETQYF
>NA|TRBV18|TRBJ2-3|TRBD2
TGTGCCAGCTCACCAGAACAAGCGGGGGTTAGCACAGATACGCAGTATTTT
CASSPEQAGVSTDTQYF
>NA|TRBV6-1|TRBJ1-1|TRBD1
TGTGCCAGCAGTGAAATCGGGACAGGGAGAATGGCTTTCTTT
CASSEIGTGRMAFF
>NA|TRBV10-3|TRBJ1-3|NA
TGTGCCATCAGTGCACAGCCTGGAAACACCATATATTTT
CAISAQPGNTIYF
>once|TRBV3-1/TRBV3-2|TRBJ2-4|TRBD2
TGTGCCAGCAGCCAGCGGGGGGGTAAAAACATTCAGTACTTC
CASSQRGGKNIQYF
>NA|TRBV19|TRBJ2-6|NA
TGTGCCAGTAGTATGAGAGGTGAGGGCCTTGGGGCCAACGTCCTGACTTTC
CASSMRGEGLGANVLTF
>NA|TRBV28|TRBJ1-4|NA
TGTGCCAGCAGTCCGCCGGACAGATCTAATGAAAAACTGTTTTTT
CASSPPDRSNEKLFF
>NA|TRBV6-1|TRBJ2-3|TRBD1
TGTGCCAGCAGTGAAGCGATAATGCCGGGACAGACCACAGATACGCAGTATTTT
CASSEAIMPGQTTDTQYF
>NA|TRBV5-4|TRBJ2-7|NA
TGTGCCAGCAGCTTGACTATACGGACAGTTCCTTCCTACGAGCAGTACTTC
CASSLTIRTVPSYEQYF
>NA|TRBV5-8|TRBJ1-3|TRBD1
TGTGCCAGCAGCTCCGGGACAGGGACTGGAAACACCATATATTTT
CASSSGTGTGNTIYF
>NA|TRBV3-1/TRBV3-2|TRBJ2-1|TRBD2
TGTGCCAGCAGCCAAGTGACTAGCGGGGGCGGTGAGCAGTTCTTC
CASSQVTSGGGEQFF
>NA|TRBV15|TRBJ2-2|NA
TGTGCCACCAGCAGAGATGGGGCGGGGTCGAACACCGGGGAGCTGTTTTTT
CATSRDGAGSNTGELFF
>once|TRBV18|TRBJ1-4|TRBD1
TGTGCCAGCACTCCGGCAGGGGGCTTGGAAAAACTGTTTTTT
CASTPAGGLEKLFF
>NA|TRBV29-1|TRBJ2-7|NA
TGCAGCGTCCTACAGGGCCAGAGCTCCTACGAGCAGTACTTC
CSVLQGQSSYEQYF
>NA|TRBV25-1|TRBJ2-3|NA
TGTGCCAGCAGGGGTTATGGGTCAAGCGGGCGACAGTTAGATACGCAGTATTTT
CASRGYGSSGRQLDTQYF
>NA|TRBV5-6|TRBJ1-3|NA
TGTGCCAGCAGCTGGAGGACGGGAACTGGAAACACCATATATTTT
CASSWRTGTGNTIYF
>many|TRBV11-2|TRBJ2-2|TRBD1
TGTGCCAGCAGCTTAGATGGGGACAGGGTCTACACCGGGGAGCTGTTTTTT
CASSLDGDRVYTGELFF
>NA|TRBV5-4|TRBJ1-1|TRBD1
TGTGCCAGCAGCCCGACAGGGGGCGGGAACACTGAAGCTTTCTTT
CASSPTGGGNTEAFF
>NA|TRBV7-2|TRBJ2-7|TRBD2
TGTGCCAGCAGCCCGACTAGCGGTTCCTACGAGCAGTACTTC
CASSPTSGSYEQYF
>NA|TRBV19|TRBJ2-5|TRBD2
TGTGCCAGTAGTATCATGGCGGGAGCGCTCCAAGAGACCCAGTACTTC
CASSIMAGALQETQYF
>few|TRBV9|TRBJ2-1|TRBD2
TGTGCCAGCAGCGTATCTGGCGGGAGATCCTACAATGAGCAGTTCTTC
CASSVSGGRSYNEQFF
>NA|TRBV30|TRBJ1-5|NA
TGTGCCTGGAGTCGGGGGGCGATTGTCCTGAGCAATCAGCCCCAGCATTTT
CAWSRGAIVLSNQPQHF
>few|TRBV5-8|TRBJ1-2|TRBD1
TGTGCCAGCAGCTTGGACCTGGGACAGAACTATGGCTACACCTTC
CASSLDLGQNYGYTF
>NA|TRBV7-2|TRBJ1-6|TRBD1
TGTGCCAGCAGCTCATCTACAGGGGGCAATTCACCCCTCCACTTT
CASSSSTGGNSPLHF
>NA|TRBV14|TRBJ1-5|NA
TGTGCCAGCAGTTCCCTAGACCTTGATCAGCCCCAGCATTTT
CASSSLDLDQPQHF
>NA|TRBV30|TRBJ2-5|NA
TGTGCCTGGAGTGTATTTCGTAGGGCGGGGCAAGAGACCCAGTACTTC
CAWSVFRRAGQETQYF
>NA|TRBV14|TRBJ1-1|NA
TGTGCCAGCAGCCAGGGCGCGAACACTGAAGCTTTCTTT
CASSQGANTEAFF
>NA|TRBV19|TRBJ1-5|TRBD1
TGTGCCAGTAGCACGATGGACAGGGTGGGCAATCAGCCCCAGCATTTT
CASSTMDRVGNQPQHF
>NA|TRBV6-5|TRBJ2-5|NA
TGTGCCAGCAGAAAGACAGGAACCCAAGAGACCCAGTACTTC
CASRKTGTQETQYF
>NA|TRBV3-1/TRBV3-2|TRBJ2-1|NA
TGTGCCAGCAGCCAAGGCAGGGTAGTTGATGAGCAGTTCTTC
CASSQGRVVDEQFF
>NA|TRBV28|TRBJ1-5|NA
TGTGCCAGCACCTGGGGGCTCCAGAGCAATCAGCCCCAGCATTTT
CASTWGLQSNQPQHF
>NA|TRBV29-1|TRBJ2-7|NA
TGCAGCGTGGGAGGGGGCTACGAGCAGTACTTC
CSVGGGYEQYF
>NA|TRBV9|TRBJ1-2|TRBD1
TGTGCCAGCAGCCTCACAGGGGGCTATGGCTACACCTTC
CASSLTGGYGYTF
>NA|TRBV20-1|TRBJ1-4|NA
TGCAGTGCTAGTTACCAACCGAGCGAAAAACTGTTTTTT
CSASYQPSEKLFF
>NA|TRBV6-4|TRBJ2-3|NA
TGTGCCAGCAGTGGCTTAGGGGCCACAGATACGCAGTATTTT
CASSGLGATDTQYF
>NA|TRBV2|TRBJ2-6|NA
TGTGCCAGCAGTGACGGCTCTGGGGCCAACGTCCTGACTTTC
CASSDGSGANVLTF
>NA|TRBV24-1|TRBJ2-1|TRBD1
TGTGCCACCAGTGATTTGACGACAGGGGACAATGAGCAGTTCTTC
CATSDLTTGDNEQFF
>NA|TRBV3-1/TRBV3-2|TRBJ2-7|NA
TGTGCCAGCAGCCAAGGGACAGCCTCCTACGAGCAGTACTTC
CASSQGTASYEQYF
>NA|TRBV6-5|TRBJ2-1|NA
TGTGCCAGCAGTTACGCCCAGGGTATTGATGAGCAGTTCTTC
CASSYAQGIDEQFF